This TCR beta chain was sequenced for a study of cytomegalovirus exposure and HLA in healthy donors. Overall study results and limits: Reported performance of the classifier showed diagnosis of cytomegalovirus status with high specificity and sensitivity. The listing of 150 to 200 TCR beta chains classed them as cytomegalovirus-associated.

CDR1 is SGHRS, CDR2 YFSETQ, per germline. This CDR3 region has 14 residues. The ends were cut back, 4 bases at V and 0 bases at J, with 10 bases in the middle. Comment on this clone: No antigen is known for it.

The study drew the donors from its 120-subject validation cohort, separate from the approximately 700-subject first cohort. Profiled with immunoSEQ multiplex PCR; TCRdb holds only in-frame clones, not every one. The sample records about 110,000 clones, about 87% being singletons. The V and J genes are TRBV5-1 and TRBJ1-1; D gene ambiguous. This clonotype originated in a woman aged 18 to 35 in good health and CMV-seropositive. The sequencing input was PBMCs. The CDR3 DNA reads TGCGCCAGCAGCCCTTCGGAGGTGAACACTGAAGCTTTCTTT. Translated, it gives CASSPSEVNTEAFF.